This TCR beta chain originates from a study of shared clonotypes between healthy human individuals. Germline CDR1 is MNHEY and CDR2 is SMNVEV (reference sequence). V was shortened by 6 bases and J by 7 bases, with 15 bases between the two germline ends. The CDR3 is 13 residues long. Naive CD8 populations comprised CD45RO-negative cells positively selected for CCR7, excluding terminally differentiated effector memory CD45RA+ cells. The protocol was immunoSEQ multiplex PCR, while the TCRdb copy is restricted to in-frame clones and leaves out a portion. This sample has about 2.1 million clones, with 93% found just once.

The TCR sequence derives from a man in his late teens or twenties in good health. Some clones in this sample may be carry-over from other donors' samples. Sequenced material: naive CD8+ T cells from PBMCs. The rearrangement links TRBV27 to TRBJ2-5; no definite D call. The CDR3 is CASSQPFRGTQYF. CDR3 nucleotide sequence: TGTGCCAGCAGCCAACCCTTCCGTGGGACCCAGTACTTC.